The clone carrying this T cell receptor beta chain was observed at least ten times. What it binds is not known. This sample is part of a study of response to subunit inactivated influenza vaccine. The V end lost 1 base, the J end lost 4 bases, and 12 bases lay between the germline ends. CDR3 size: 15 residues. Germline-derived CDR1 and CDR2 are SGDLS and YYNGEE. TCRdb independently ran MiXCR on the RT-PCR reads; one entry per CDR3 protein. The profile shows fewer than 750,000 distinct CDR3 sequences, around 15% of them singletons. Whole-study findings and limits: The authors offered the suggestion that each seasonal influenza vaccination recruits few new T cells.

J is TRBJ2-1 and V is TRBV9, with D perhaps TRBD2 (5 bases). The TCR comes from a man between 50 and 59 years old who received an inactivated influenza vaccine. This specimen was PBMCs from blood, taken 12 days after vaccination. As DNA, the CDR3 is TGTGCCAGCAGCGTAACAAGCGGACGGTACAATGAGCAGTTCTTC. This encodes CASSVTSGRYNEQFF. Complete variable domain (other parts from reference TRBV9 and TRBJ2-1): DSGVTQTPKHLITATGQRVTLRCSPRSGDLSVYWYQQSLDQGLQFLIQYYNGEERAKGNILERFSAQQFPDLHSELNLSSLELGDSALYFCASSVTSGRYNEQFFGPGTRLTVL.